This TCR beta chain was profiled in a study of T cells in Graves' hyperthyroidism and ophthalmopathy. The study, taken as a whole, reports: Classification by a 13 V-J model distinguished ophthalmopathy from stable hyperthyroidism. Median prediction lead before ophthalmopathy onset was 5.5 to 7 months with the model.

CDR3 length: 13 amino acids. V shed 4 bases and J shed 2 bases, with 12 bases lying between them. CDR1 is SQVTM, CDR2 ANQGSEA, per germline. As regards this clonotype: The antigen is undetermined.

Amplification yielded TCR beta CDR3 regions, with RNA transcripts as the source. HTBI primers were employed in a first-round RT-PCR of the TCR CDR3. TCRdb re-derived calls from the multiplex PCR reads in MiXCR, one entry per CDR3 protein. The data hold 350,000 or so distinct CDR3 sequences, with roughly 20% observed a single time. Together with thyroid ultrasound, orbital computed tomography, serum thyroxine and TRAb, clinical symptoms were used for diagnoses. PBMCs were sourced from roughly 9.7 ml fresh peripheral blood. The rearrangement links TRBV29-1 to TRBJ2-7, with a tentative D call TRBD1 (5 bases). The sample was blood. The TCR comes from a woman between 45 and 65 years old with Graves' hyperthyroidism. The CDR3 DNA reads as TGCAGCGTTGCTACCGACAGAACCTACGAGCAGTACTTC. Residues: CSVATDRTYEQYF.